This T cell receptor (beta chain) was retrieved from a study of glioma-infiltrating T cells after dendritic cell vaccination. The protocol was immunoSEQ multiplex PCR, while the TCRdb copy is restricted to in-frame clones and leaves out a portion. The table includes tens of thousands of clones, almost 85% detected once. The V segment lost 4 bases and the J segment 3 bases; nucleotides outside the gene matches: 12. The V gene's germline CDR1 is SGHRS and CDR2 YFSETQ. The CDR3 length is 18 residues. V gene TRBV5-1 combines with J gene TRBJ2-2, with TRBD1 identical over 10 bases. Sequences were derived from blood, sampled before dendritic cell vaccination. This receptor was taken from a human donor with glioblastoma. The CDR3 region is CASSPIGLGQGYTGELFF. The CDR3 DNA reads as TGCGCCAGCAGCCCGATTGGTTTGGGACAGGGGTACACCGGGGAGCTGTTTTTT.